Shown below are 9 T cell receptor beta chains from a single sample sequenced in a study of T cells in Graves' hyperthyroidism and ophthalmopathy. Amplified TCR beta CDR3 regions derived from RNA transcripts. First-round RT-PCR targeting the TCR CDR3 was performed with the HTBI primer set. TCRdb reprocessed the multiplex PCR reads via MiXCR and lists one record per CDR3 protein. The sample holds about 300,000 distinct CDR3 sequences, about 19% seen once. Source material: blood. These receptors all come from a man in his fifties with Graves' ophthalmopathy.

This clonotype occurred many times. The V gene is TRBV12-3 or TRBV12-4, the J gene TRBJ2-5; D uncertain. V gave up 2 bases and J gave up 1 base, with 8 bases separating them. CDR3 length equals 14 residues. CDR3: CASSLSLRQETQYF. The CDR3 nucleotides read TGTGCCAGCAGTTTAAGCCTGCGCCAAGAGACCCAGTACTTC.

There are a few counts of this clonotype. This rearrangement joins TRBV27 to TRBJ2-1; TRBD2 is a possible D gene (6 bases). The CDR3 runs to 16 residues. Germline V lookup: CDR1 MNHEY, CDR2 SMNVEV (reference sequence). Trimming pared 5 bases from V and 2 bases from J, leaving 16 bases between. The CDR3 DNA is TGTGCCAGCAGTCCGGACTATTTACCCCCCTACAATGAGCAGTTCTTC. Protein sequence: CASSPDYLPPYNEQFF.

In DNA form, the CDR3 reads TGTGCCAGCAGTTACCCGACAGGGAACACCGGGGAGCTGTTTTTT. Encoded protein: CASSYPTGNTGELFF. The V and J genes are TRBV6-9 and TRBJ2-2; D perhaps matches TRBD1 (6 bases). The V gene lost 3 bases and the J gene lost 1 base, with 9 bases spanning the gap. Germline V gene data show CDR1 as MNHGY and CDR2 as SVAAGI. The CDR3 spans 15 residues.

This clonotype was counted ten times or more. The chain combines TRBV12-3 or TRBV12-4 with TRBJ1-2, with unresolved D. CDR3 length equals 14 residues. Trimming shortened V by 5 bases and J by 7 bases, and 17 bases separated the two germline ends. This chain's CDR3 is CASSRVPKEGGYTF. The CDR3 nucleotides read TGTGCCAGCAGTAGGGTGCCCAAAGAAGGTGGCTACACCTTC.

This clonotype was observed at least ten times. V usage is TRBV15 and J usage is TRBJ1-5, with D possibly TRBD1 on 6 matching bases. This CDR3 contains 13 residues. The V gene's germline CDR1 is LNHNV and CDR2 YYDKDF (reference sequence). V lost 5 bases and J lost 7, with 12 bases in between. The CDR3 sequence: CATSRQAKQPQHF. The CDR3 nucleotides read TGTGCCACCAGCCGACAGGCAAAGCAGCCCCAGCATTTT.

The V and J genes are TRBV20-1 and TRBJ2-7, with TRBD2 matching over 10 bases. The CDR3 covers 17 residues. The ends lost 6 bases at V and 0 bases at J; junction bases unmatched: 14. Looked up from germline, CDR1 is DFQATT and CDR2 is SNEGSKA (reference sequence). CDR3 amino acids: CSASTLAGASASYEQYF. DNA for the CDR3: TGCAGTGCCTCGACTCTAGCGGGAGCTTCGGCCTCCTACGAGCAGTACTTC.

Many counts were recorded for this clonotype. The V gene is TRBV20-1, the J gene TRBJ2-7; 8 nucleotides align to TRBD2. V lost 4 bases, J lost 3 bases, and 8 bases stayed unmatched. Germline CDR1 and CDR2: DFQATT and SNEGSKA (reference sequence). The length of the CDR3 is 14 residues. The CDR3 nucleotides are TGCAGTGCTAAGGCCCCCAGCGGGAGCTACGAGCAGTACTTC. The encoded protein is CSAKAPSGSYEQYF.

The V gene is TRBV5-6, the J gene TRBJ2-7, with D perhaps TRBD1 (6 bases). Trimming stripped 4 bases from V and 5 bases from J, with 13 bases between. Germline lookup yields CDR1 SGHDT and CDR2 YYEEEE. The CDR3 has 13 amino acids. CDR3 region: CASSRRQAHEQYF. The CDR3 region has the DNA TGTGCCAGCAGCCGACGACAGGCCCACGAGCAGTACTTC.

The rearrangement links TRBV5-1 to TRBJ2-7, with D possibly matching TRBD1 (6 bases). V lost 2 bases, J lost 3 bases, and 12 bases lay in between. Germline V lookup: CDR1 SGHRS, CDR2 YFSETQ. This CDR3 is built from 14 residues. The CDR3 nucleotides read TGCGCCAGCAGCTTAGAACAGGGTCACTACGAGCAGTACTTC. Its protein product is CASSLEQGHYEQYF.